The entry below describes one T cell receptor beta chain. Its antigen remains unknown. This entry belongs to a study of T cell repertoires in cytomegalovirus infection. One entry per CDR3 protein, called by TCRdb with MiXCR from the reads. The sample includes around 310,000 distinct CDR3 sequences, 25% to 35% seen only once; the top ten take 20%. Points from the study as a whole: The cumulative frequency of public TCR beta families identified carriers of CMV plus the relevant HLA.

V was trimmed by 5 bases and J by 1 base, leaving 12 bases between them. The CDR3 has 14 amino acids. The germline V gene encodes CDR1 SQVTM and CDR2 ANQGSEA. The gene calls are TRBV29-1 and TRBJ1-5; tentative D call: TRBD1 (5 bases). The clonotype originates from a human donor in good health (CMV status not recorded). Some clones in this sample may be carry-over from other donors' samples. Sequencing was performed on cultured PBMCs, taken from culture after CMV antigen stimulation. CDR3 in DNA: TGCAGCGTTATTCAGGGTGGAAGCAATCAGCCCCAGCATTTT. Translated: CSVIQGGSNQPQHF.